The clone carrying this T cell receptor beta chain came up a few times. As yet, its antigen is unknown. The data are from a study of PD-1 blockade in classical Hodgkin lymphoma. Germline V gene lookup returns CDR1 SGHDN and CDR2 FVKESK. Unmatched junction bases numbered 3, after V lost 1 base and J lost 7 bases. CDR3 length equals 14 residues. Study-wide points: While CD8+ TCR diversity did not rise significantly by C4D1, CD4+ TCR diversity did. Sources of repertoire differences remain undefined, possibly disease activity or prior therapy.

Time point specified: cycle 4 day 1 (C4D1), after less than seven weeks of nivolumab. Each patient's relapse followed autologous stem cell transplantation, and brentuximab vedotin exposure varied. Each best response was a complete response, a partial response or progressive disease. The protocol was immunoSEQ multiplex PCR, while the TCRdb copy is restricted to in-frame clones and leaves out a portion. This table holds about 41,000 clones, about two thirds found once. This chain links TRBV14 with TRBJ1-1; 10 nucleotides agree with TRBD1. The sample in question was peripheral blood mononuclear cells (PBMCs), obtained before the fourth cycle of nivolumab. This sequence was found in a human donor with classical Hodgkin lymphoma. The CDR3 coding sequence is TGTGCCAGCAGCCAAGGGGACAGGGGCAATGAAGCTTTCTTT. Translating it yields CASSQGDRGNEAFF.